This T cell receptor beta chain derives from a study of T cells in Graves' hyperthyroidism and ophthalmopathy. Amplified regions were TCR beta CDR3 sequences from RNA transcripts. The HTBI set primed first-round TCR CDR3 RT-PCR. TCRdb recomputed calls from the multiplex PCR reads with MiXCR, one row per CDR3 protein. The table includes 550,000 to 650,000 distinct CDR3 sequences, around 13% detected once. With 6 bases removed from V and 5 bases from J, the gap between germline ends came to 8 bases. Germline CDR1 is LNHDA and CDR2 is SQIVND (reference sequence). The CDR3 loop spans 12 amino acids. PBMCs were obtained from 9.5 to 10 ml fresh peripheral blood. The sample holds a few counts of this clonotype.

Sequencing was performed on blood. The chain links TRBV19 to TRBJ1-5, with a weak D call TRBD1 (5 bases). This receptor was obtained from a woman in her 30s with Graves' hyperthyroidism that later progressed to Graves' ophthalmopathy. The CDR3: CASSDSYQPQHF. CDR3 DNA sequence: TGTGCCAGTAGCGACAGTTATCAGCCCCAGCATTTT.